This entry features one T cell receptor beta chain sequence. The sample is drawn from a study of CD8 T cells in Susac syndrome. RNA amounts of roughly 0.45 to 1 ug underwent reverse transcription with random hexamers. By means of immunoSEQ multiplex PCR, TCR beta CDR3 spanning 54 Vbeta and 13 Jbeta underwent amplification. TCRdb recomputed calls from the immunoSEQ multiplex PCR reads with MiXCR, one row per CDR3 protein. The sample has about 130,000 distinct CDR3 sequences, around nine tenths seen once. CDR3 length: 15 residues. Trimming cost V 1 base and J 0 bases, with 6 bases left between them. Germline V CDR1 and CDR2: MGHRA, YSYEKL. The T cells that were sequenced for TCR beta were CD8+ and CD4+ cells from blood. In contrast to the negatively isolated CD8+ and CD4+ T cells, TEMRA cells were FACS-enriched.

The receptor comes from a human donor with multiple sclerosis. Sequenced material: CD8+ T cells from PBMCs. The rearrangement uses TRBV4-1 and TRBJ2-2; no reliable D call. CDR3 residues: CASSQVAPNTGELFF. The CDR3, as DNA: TGCGCCAGCAGCCAAGTGGCCCCGAACACCGGGGAGCTGTTTTTT.